These T cell receptor beta chains were read from a single sample in a study of T cells in Graves' hyperthyroidism and ophthalmopathy. Each CDR3 protein gets one entry after TCRdb re-called the multiplex PCR reads with MiXCR. The sample has 250,000 to 400,000 distinct CDR3 sequences, roughly 13% seen once. The sequencing input was blood. These TCRs come from a woman aged 40 to 50 with Graves' ophthalmopathy. Each CDR3 is given with its conserved first and last residue. A D gene is named only where the DNA matches it firmly. Only some rows state a clone size, as once, few, many or a class for expanded clones.

>-|TRBV12-3/TRBV12-4|many|TRBJ2-7
TGTGCCAGCGCACACGCCATAGGTCCTAGCTCCTACGAGCAGTACTTC
CASAHAIGPSSYEQYF
>TRBD1|TRBV27|many|TRBJ1-4
TGTGCCAGCAGTTTTGCAGGGACAGGGCGTGAAAAACTGTTTTTT
CASSFAGTGREKLFF
>TRBD1|TRBV30|-|TRBJ2-3
TGTGCCTGGAGTAAGGGGGCCTTAAATACGCAGTATTTT
CAWSKGALNTQYF
>TRBD1|TRBV30|many|TRBJ2-1
TGTGCCTGGAGAATGACAGGGTTTAATGAGCAGTTCTTC
CAWRMTGFNEQFF
>TRBD1|TRBV6-1|few|TRBJ2-1
TGTGCCAGCAGACTAGACAGACAGGGGGCGGCCAATGAGCAGTTCTTC
CASRLDRQGAANEQFF
>-|TRBV28|-|TRBJ1-2
TGTGCCAGCAGATCGTTAGGGGAGGGCTACACCTTC
CASRSLGEGYTF
>TRBD1|TRBV3-1|-|TRBJ2-4
TGTGCCAGCAGCCTCGAAGGGGACAGGGGACCTCGGACTGGAAACATTCAGTACTTC
CASSLEGDRGPRTGNIQYF
>-|TRBV6-1|-|TRBJ2-2
TGTGCCAGCAGTGAAGCTCTCTTTGGGGGACTCAACACCGGGGAGCTGTTTTTT
CASSEALFGGLNTGELFF
>-|TRBV20-1|few|TRBJ2-7
TGCAGTGCCACTGGGACGTTTAGCTCCTACGAGCAGTACTTC
CSATGTFSSYEQYF
>-|TRBV20-1|many|TRBJ2-7
TGCAGTGCTAGTAGTTTGTCGGCCCGACGAACCTACGAGCAGTACTTC
CSASSLSARRTYEQYF
>TRBD2|TRBV6-1|many|TRBJ2-7
TGTGCCAGCAGTGAAGGACTAGCGGGAGTTTACGAGCAGTACTTC
CASSEGLAGVYEQYF
>-|TRBV19|-|TRBJ2-1
TGTGCCAGTAGCTCCCCTAATGAGCAGTTCTTC
CASSSPNEQFF
>-|TRBV14|-|TRBJ2-3
TGTGCCAGCAGCCAAGTGCTCGGGGAACTTGATACGCAGTATTTT
CASSQVLGELDTQYF
>TRBD1|TRBV6-1|-|TRBJ1-4
TGTGCCAGCAGTGAAGCAGGGACAGGGCTCTCTACTAATGAAAAACTGTTTTTT
CASSEAGTGLSTNEKLFF
>TRBD1|TRBV6-1|many|TRBJ1-2
TGTGCCAGCAGTGGATCCGGGACAGGTGGCTACACCTTC
CASSGSGTGGYTF
>TRBD1|TRBV20-1|many|TRBJ1-1
TGCAGCGCGTACCGGGACAGGGCCACTGAAGCTTTCTTT
CSAYRDRATEAFF
>TRBD1|TRBV2|many|TRBJ2-5
TGTGCCAGAAAGACAGGGGGAGAGACCCAGTACTTC
CARKTGGETQYF
>-|TRBV15|-|TRBJ1-4
TGTGCCACCAGCACTGGGGACAATGGTAATGAAAAACTGTTTTTT
CATSTGDNGNEKLFF
>-|TRBV6-2/TRBV6-3|few|TRBJ2-2
TGTGCCAGCCGACGAGGGTTCGGAACCACCGGGGAGCTGTTTTTT
CASRRGFGTTGELFF
>-|TRBV20-1|-|TRBJ2-1
TGCAGTGCAGATGACCAATCCTCCTACAATGAGCAGTTCTTC
CSADDQSSYNEQFF
>-|TRBV9|few|TRBJ1-2
TGTGCCAGCAGCGTAGGGCAGGGTTTAGATACCTATGGCTACACCTTC
CASSVGQGLDTYGYTF
>-|TRBV7-9|many|TRBJ2-7
TGTGCCAGCAGCGTTGGGAACGAGCAGTACTTC
CASSVGNEQYF
>-|TRBV2|many|TRBJ1-2
TGTGCCAGCAGTGGTGAGACAGGCTATTTATATGGCTACACCTTC
CASSGETGYLYGYTF
>TRBD2|TRBV20-1|-|TRBJ2-5
TGCAGTGCTACCAGACTAGCGGGGGGCTATTCGGAGACCCAGTACTTC
CSATRLAGGYSETQYF
>-|TRBV27|many|TRBJ1-1
TGTGCCAGCAGTTTATGGCAGGGGACGGAAGCTTTCTTT
CASSLWQGTEAFF
>-|TRBV28|many|TRBJ2-7
TGTGCCAGCAGTTACCCAGGGGCCGAGCAGTACTTC
CASSYPGAEQYF
>-|TRBV5-1|many|TRBJ1-5
TGCGCCAGCAGCTTGGGGCTGGGTAATCAGCCCCAGCATTTT
CASSLGLGNQPQHF
>-|TRBV3-1|-|TRBJ1-3
TGTGCCAGCAGCCAACCCGGGTGGGAGTCTGGAAACACCATATATTTT
CASSQPGWESGNTIYF
>-|TRBV28|many|TRBJ2-7
TGTGCCAGCAGTTTGGCTCAGGTGGACGAGCAGTACTTC
CASSLAQVDEQYF
>-|TRBV6-1|many|TRBJ1-1
TGTGCCAGCAGACAGGCTGCGGCGAACACTGAAGCTTTCTTT
CASRQAAANTEAFF
>TRBD1|TRBV29-1|few|TRBJ2-3
TGCAGCGTAGAGGTCGTAGGGGGCGGGACAGATACGCAGTATTTT
CSVEVVGGGTDTQYF
>TRBD2|TRBV12-3/TRBV12-4|-|TRBJ2-7
TGTGCCAGCACCCTTGGGACTAGCGGCTACGAGCAGTACTTC
CASTLGTSGYEQYF
>-|TRBV10-2|few|TRBJ2-6
TGCGCCAGCAGTGAGTCGAAAGTGGCTGGGGCCAACGTCCTGACTTTC
CASSESKVAGANVLTF
>-|TRBV19|many|TRBJ2-7
TGTGCCAGTAGTAAGGCAGGTCCTTACGAGCAGTACTTC
CASSKAGPYEQYF
>-|TRBV11-3|many|TRBJ1-2
TGTGCCAGCAGCGGGATTAACTATGGCTACACCTTC
CASSGINYGYTF
>-|TRBV5-1|many|TRBJ2-7
TGCGCCAGCAGCTTGATTCCTGGGACATTTAGCTCCTACGAGCAGTACTTC
CASSLIPGTFSSYEQYF
>-|TRBV27|many|TRBJ2-7
TGTGCCAGCAGTTTTGGGCAGGCTCCCTACGAGCAGTACTTC
CASSFGQAPYEQYF
>TRBD2|TRBV5-1|-|TRBJ2-1
TGCGCCAGCACCCGAACGTCACAAATGCGGGGAGCGGGGGTCGACAATGAGCAGTTCTTC
CASTRTSQMRGAGVDNEQFF
>-|TRBV29-1|many|TRBJ1-1
TGCAGCGCGACAGGCTCATTGAACACTGAAGCTTTCTTT
CSATGSLNTEAFF
>TRBD1|TRBV9|once|TRBJ1-1
TGTGCCAGCAGCGTACTAACCGGGACAGGTTCCACTGAAGCTTTCTTT
CASSVLTGTGSTEAFF
>-|TRBV6-7|many|TRBJ2-7
TGTGCCAGCCGATTCGGTCGATACGAGCAGTACTTC
CASRFGRYEQYF
>TRBD1|TRBV2|many|TRBJ2-2
TGTGCCAGCAGTGAAAGGGGGCAGGGGGCCGGCGGGGAGCTGTTTTTT
CASSERGQGAGGELFF
>TRBD1|TRBV12-3/TRBV12-4|many|TRBJ2-3
TGTGCCAGCGACGACCAGGGGGTTGGCACAGATACGCAGTATTTT
CASDDQGVGTDTQYF
>-|TRBV4-1|-|TRBJ2-5
TGCGCCAGCAGCCCCCCCGCTGGGGAGACCCAGTACTTC
CASSPPAGETQYF
>-|TRBV6-5|many|TRBJ1-6
TGTGCCAGCAGTTACTCGAGGACTTTACCACCCCTCCACTTT
CASSYSRTLPPLHF
>TRBD2|TRBV5-1|many|TRBJ2-1
TGCGCCAGCAGCTTGGGAGAAGCGGGGTCCAATGAGCAGTTCTTC
CASSLGEAGSNEQFF
>-|TRBV20-1|-|TRBJ1-1
TGCAGTGCTAGATTGACAGGAGGGTTCGCGGACACTGAAGCTTTCTTT
CSARLTGGFADTEAFF
>-|TRBV20-1|many|TRBJ1-5
TGCAGTGCTAGACTGTCACCGGGCCAGCCCCAGCATTTT
CSARLSPGQPQHF
>TRBD1|TRBV2|-|TRBJ2-7
TGTGCCAGCAGGCCAGGACAGGGCAACGAGCAGTACTTC
CASRPGQGNEQYF
>-|TRBV2|few|TRBJ2-4
TGTGCCAGCAGGGATTCAAGGGCCAAAAACATTCAGTACTTC
CASRDSRAKNIQYF
>-|TRBV15|many|TRBJ2-7
TGTGCCACCAGCAGAACGGGGTACTCCTACGAGCAGTACTTC
CATSRTGYSYEQYF
>TRBD1|TRBV19|many|TRBJ1-1
TGTGCCAGTACTCATTCCGGGACAGGGAACACTGAAGCTTTCTTT
CASTHSGTGNTEAFF
>-|TRBV2|-|TRBJ2-5
TGTGCCAGCAGTGAACCCAAACTGGAGACCCAGTACTTC
CASSEPKLETQYF
>-|TRBV2|many|TRBJ1-2
TGTGCCAGTTCACCGTCCGACTCGGAAGGCTACACCTTC
CASSPSDSEGYTF